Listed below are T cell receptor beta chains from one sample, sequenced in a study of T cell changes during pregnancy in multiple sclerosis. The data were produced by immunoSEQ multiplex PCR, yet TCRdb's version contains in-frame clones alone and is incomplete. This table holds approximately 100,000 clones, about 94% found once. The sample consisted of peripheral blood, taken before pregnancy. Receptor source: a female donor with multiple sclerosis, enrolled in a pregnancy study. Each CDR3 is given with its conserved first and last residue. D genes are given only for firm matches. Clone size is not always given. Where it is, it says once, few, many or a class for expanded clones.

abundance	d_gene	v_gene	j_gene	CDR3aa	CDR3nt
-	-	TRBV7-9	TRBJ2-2	CASSVSRTGELFF	TGTGCCAGCAGCGTATCCCGTACCGGGGAGCTGTTTTTT
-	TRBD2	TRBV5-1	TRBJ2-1	CASSLREGSSYNEQFF	TGCGCCAGCAGCTTGAGGGAGGGAAGCTCCTACAATGAGCAGTTCTTC
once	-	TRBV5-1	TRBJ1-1	CASSLFQTASTEAFF	TGCGCCAGCAGCCTTTTCCAGACAGCCTCCACTGAAGCTTTCTTT
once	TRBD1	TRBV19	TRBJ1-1	CASRLGQGNTEAFF	TGTGCCAGTAGACTAGGACAGGGGAACACTGAAGCTTTCTTT
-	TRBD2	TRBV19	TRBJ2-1	CASSIAGGPYNEQFF	TGTGCCAGTAGTATAGCGGGGGGGCCCTACAATGAGCAGTTCTTC
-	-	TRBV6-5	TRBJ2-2	CASRRQGGNTGELFF	TGTGCCAGCAGGCGACAGGGAGGGAACACCGGGGAGCTGTTTTTT
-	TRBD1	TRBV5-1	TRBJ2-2	CASTEQGGFSTGELFF	TGCGCCAGCACCGAACAGGGGGGCTTTAGCACCGGGGAGCTGTTTTTT
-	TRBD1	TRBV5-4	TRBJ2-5	CASSYDRGGQETQYF	TGTGCCAGCAGCTATGACAGGGGAGGACAAGAGACCCAGTACTTC
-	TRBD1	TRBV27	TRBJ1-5	CASSGQGAGSNQPQHF	TGTGCCAGCAGTGGCCAGGGGGCGGGCAGCAATCAGCCCCAGCATTTT
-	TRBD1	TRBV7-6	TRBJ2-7	CASSPRGRAYEQYF	TGTGCCAGCAGCCCGAGGGGGCGAGCCTACGAGCAGTACTTC
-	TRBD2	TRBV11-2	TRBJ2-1	CASSFQREFNEQFF	TGTGCCAGCAGCTTCCAGCGGGAGTTCAATGAGCAGTTCTTC
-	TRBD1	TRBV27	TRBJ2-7	CASSPGQGAGEQYF	TGTGCCAGCAGTCCGGGACAGGGGGCTGGAGAGCAGTACTTC
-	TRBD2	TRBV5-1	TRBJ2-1	CASREAGGVYNEQFF	TGCGCCAGCAGGGAAGCGGGAGGCGTTTACAATGAGCAGTTCTTC
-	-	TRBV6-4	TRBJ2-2	CASSLAGDANTGELFF	TGTGCCAGCAGTCTGGCAGGGGATGCGAACACCGGGGAGCTGTTTTTT
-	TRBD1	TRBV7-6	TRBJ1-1	CASSPRGRGLGNTEAFF	TGTGCCAGCAGCCCCCGCGGCAGGGGGCTGGGGAACACTGAAGCTTTCTTT
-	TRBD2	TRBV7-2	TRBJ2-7	CASSLITSGYQPYEQYF	TGTGCCAGCAGCTTGATAACTAGCGGGTACCAACCCTACGAGCAGTACTTC
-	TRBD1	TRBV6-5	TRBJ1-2	CASRGQGVNGYTF	TGTGCCAGCAGGGGACAGGGGGTGAATGGCTACACCTTC
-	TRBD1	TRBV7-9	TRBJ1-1	CASSPQGGSNLAEAFF	TGTGCCAGCAGCCCCCAAGGGGGCTCCAACCTGGCTGAAGCTTTCTTT
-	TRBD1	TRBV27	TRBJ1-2	CASSRLATGGPLYGYTF	TGTGCCAGCAGTAGATTGGCAACAGGGGGACCCCTCTATGGCTACACCTTC
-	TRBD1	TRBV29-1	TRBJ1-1	CSVGGTGVLSTEAFF	TGCAGCGTTGGGGGGACAGGGGTTTTAAGCACTGAAGCTTTCTTT
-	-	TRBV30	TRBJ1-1	CAWSVEEWAFF	TGTGCCTGGAGTGTGGAGGAGTGGGCTTTCTTT
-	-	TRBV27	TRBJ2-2	CASSLVGAHSNTGELFF	TGTGCCAGCAGCTTGGTAGGGGCACATTCGAACACCGGGGAGCTGTTTTTT
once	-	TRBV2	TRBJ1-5	CASRPGQPDQPQHF	TGTGCCAGCAGGCCCGGACAGCCGGATCAGCCCCAGCATTTT
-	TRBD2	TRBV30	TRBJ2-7	CAWTPGLGVYEQYF	TGTGCCTGGACCCCGGGACTAGGGGTCTACGAGCAGTACTTC
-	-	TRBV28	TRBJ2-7	CASSLWTGGGRSYEQYF	TGTGCCAGCAGTTTATGGACGGGTGGGGGCCGTTCCTACGAGCAGTACTTC
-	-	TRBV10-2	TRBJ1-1	CASLGEGTEAFF	TGCGCCAGCCTGGGAGAAGGGACTGAAGCTTTCTTT
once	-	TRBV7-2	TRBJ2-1	CASSVRQPNNEQFF	TGTGCCAGCAGCGTAAGACAGCCAAACAATGAGCAGTTCTTC
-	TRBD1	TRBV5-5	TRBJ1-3	CASSLEGQRSHSGNTIYF	TGTGCCAGCAGCTTGGAGGGACAGCGATCACACTCTGGAAACACCATATATTTT
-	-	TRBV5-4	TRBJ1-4	CASSLYFGDRANEKLFF	TGTGCCAGCAGCTTGTACTTTGGTGACAGAGCGAATGAAAAACTGTTTTTT
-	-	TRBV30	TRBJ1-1	CAWSVQVLNPEAFF	TGTGCCTGGAGTGTACAAGTGCTGAATCCTGAAGCTTTCTTT
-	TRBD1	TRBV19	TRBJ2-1	CASSPIQGVSYNEQFF	TGTGCCAGTAGCCCGATCCAGGGGGTCTCCTACAATGAGCAGTTCTTC
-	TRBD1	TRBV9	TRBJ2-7	CASSVTGVGEQYF	TGTGCCAGCAGCGTAACAGGGGTCGGCGAGCAGTACTTC
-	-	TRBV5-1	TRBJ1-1	CASRTGTEAFF	TGCGCCAGCAGGACAGGAACTGAAGCTTTCTTT
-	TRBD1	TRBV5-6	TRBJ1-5	CASSLARGQGNQPQHF	TGTGCCAGCAGCTTGGCCAGGGGACAGGGCAATCAGCCCCAGCATTTT
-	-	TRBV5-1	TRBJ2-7	CASSLLQGDEQYF	TGCGCCAGCAGCCTTCTACAGGGAGACGAGCAGTACTTC
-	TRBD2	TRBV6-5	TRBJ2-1	CASSSGRGLGDEQFF	TGTGCCAGCAGTTCGGGACGGGGACTAGGGGATGAGCAGTTCTTC
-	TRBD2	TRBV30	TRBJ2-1	CAWSPGLAGSNEQFF	TGTGCCTGGAGTCCGGGACTAGCGGGATCTAATGAGCAGTTCTTC
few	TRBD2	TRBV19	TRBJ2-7	CASRRVEGGLAGDYEQYF	TGTGCCAGTAGGCGGGTCGAGGGCGGACTAGCGGGAGACTACGAGCAGTACTTC
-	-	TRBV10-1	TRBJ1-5	CASSTTGQPQHF	TGCGCCAGCAGTACGACAGGTCAGCCCCAGCATTTT
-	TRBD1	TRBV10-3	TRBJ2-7	CAISQGAMDEQYF	TGTGCCATCAGCCAGGGGGCAATGGACGAGCAGTACTTC
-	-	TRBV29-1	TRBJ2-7	CSARGVTYEQYF	TGCAGCGCCAGGGGGGTGACCTACGAGCAGTACTTC
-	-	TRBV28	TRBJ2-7	CASSSPPYEQYF	TGTGCCAGCAGTTCCCCTCCCTACGAGCAGTACTTC
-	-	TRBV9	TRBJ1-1	CASSVGRGNTEAFF	TGTGCCAGCAGCGTAGGGAGGGGGAACACTGAAGCTTTCTTT
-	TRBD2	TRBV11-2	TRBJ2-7	CASSLAASGFYEQYF	TGTGCCAGCAGCTTAGCGGCTAGCGGGTTCTACGAGCAGTACTTC
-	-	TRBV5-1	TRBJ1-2	CASSFDRYGYTF	TGCGCCAGCAGCTTCGACAGATATGGCTACACCTTC
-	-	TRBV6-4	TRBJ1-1	CASSARGGEYTEAFF	TGTGCCAGCAGTGCCCGGGGGGGGGAGTACACTGAAGCTTTCTTT